This T cell receptor beta chain was sequenced for a study of cytomegalovirus exposure and HLA in healthy donors. Turning to this clone: Its specificity is unknown.

Study-wide points: Most TCR sequences were rare, but some public TCRs occurred in many donors. Altogether, 150 to 200 TCR beta chains were recorded as cytomegalovirus-associated. Information on immune exposure was restricted to one variable (CMV serostatus).

The PCR contained 60 Vbeta and 13 Jbeta primers. Using immunoSEQ multiplex PCR, the repertoire was profiled, and TCRdb retains in-frame clones only, with some absent. The data show fewer than 150,000 clones, with 74% seen just once and 5.5% to 7.5% held by the top ten. This CDR3 region has 13 residues. CDR1 LGHNT and CDR2 FRNRAP come from the germline V gene. V lost 2 bases, J lost 5 bases, and 9 bases lay in between. This chain uses TRBV12-5 with TRBJ2-5; TRBD2 might be the D (5 bases). This receptor was taken from a woman in her 50s in good health and CMV-seropositive. The specimen sequenced was PBMCs. The CDR3 DNA follows: TGTGCTAGTGGTTTGCCCGGGGAGGAGACCCAGTACTTC. It is translated as CASGLPGEETQYF.